This TCR beta chain originates from a study of blood T cell repertoires in COVID-19. The CDR3 contains 16 residues. Trimming took 5 bases from V and 3 from J, leaving 17 bases between them. Germline-derived CDR1 and CDR2 are MNHEY and SMNVEV (reference sequence). Sequencing used immunoSEQ multiplex PCR; TCRdb keeps in-frame clones, though not all of them. The table lists about 210,000 clones, 83% of them singletons, with around 8.7% in the top ten. This chain uses TRBV27 with TRBJ2-4; maybe TRBD1 (6 bases). The TCR sequence derives from a woman aged 45-65 years with acute or convalescent COVID-19. Sequencing input: peripheral blood. The CDR3 coding sequence is TGTGCCAGCAGTCCCCGCCAGGGGCGAAGCAAAAACATTCAGTACTTC. Protein product: CASSPRQGRSKNIQYF.